These T cell receptor beta chains were read from a single sample in a study of T-cell reconstitution after alpha-beta-depleted transplantation in children. From the PCR reads, TCRdb called clonotypes with MiXCR, one entry per CDR3 protein. The sample yields about 580,000 distinct CDR3 sequences, 23% seen once. The sequences come from PBMCs, mostly from graft donor cells, collected 360 days after TCRalphabeta/CD19-depleted stem cell transplant. Receptors originate from a boy under two years old who had a stem cell transplant for acute myeloid leukemia, so the T cells may come from the graft donor. Both conserved end residues are part of each CDR3. A D gene is named only where the DNA matches it firmly. Clone size is given for some rows only: seen once, a few or many times, or a class if the clone is expanded.

>NA|TRBV6-5|TRBJ2-1|few
TGTGCCAGCAGTTCCGATTACAGGGAGTCCTACAATGAGCAGTTCTTC
CASSSDYRESYNEQFF
>NA|TRBV29-1|TRBJ2-1|NA
TGCAGCGTTGTAGAGGGGTCCTACAATGAGCAGTTCTTC
CSVVEGSYNEQFF
>NA|TRBV18|TRBJ1-5|NA
TGTGCCAGCTCACCAGCTTCAGACAGATTATATCAGCCCCAGCATTTT
CASSPASDRLYQPQHF
>TRBD2|TRBV6-1|TRBJ2-3|NA
TGTGCCAGCAGTGAAGCGGCCCGGGGCGGGGGGCAGGTAGATACGCAGTATTTT
CASSEAARGGGQVDTQYF
>NA|TRBV6-5|TRBJ2-2|NA
TGTGCCAGCAGTTACTCGGTCGGGACCGGGGAGCTGTTTTTT
CASSYSVGTGELFF
>TRBD1|TRBV7-9|TRBJ1-1|NA
TGTGCCAGCAGCCCAGGGGGACAGCTTGAAGCTTTCTTT
CASSPGGQLEAFF
>NA|TRBV20-1|TRBJ1-5|many
TGCAGTGCTAGAGAGGCTGGCCCTTTCAATCAGCCCCAGCATTTT
CSAREAGPFNQPQHF
>TRBD2|TRBV12-3/TRBV12-4|TRBJ2-3|few
TGTGCCAGCAGTTTAGCAGGGTCCCTCACTAGCGCCCTTAGCACAGATACGCAGTATTTT
CASSLAGSLTSALSTDTQYF
>TRBD2|TRBV11-2|TRBJ2-1|NA
TGTGCCAGCAGCTTAGAGAGACTAGCGGGGGGCCCTTCCTACAATGAGCAGTTCTTC
CASSLERLAGGPSYNEQFF
>NA|TRBV15|TRBJ2-1|few
TGTGCCACCAGCCCCCCAACTGCCAGCGGCCACAATGAGCAGTTCTTC
CATSPPTASGHNEQFF
>TRBD2|TRBV29-1|TRBJ2-1|many
TGCAGCGTGGAACTAGCGGGGGGACGGGACAATGAGCAGTTCTTC
CSVELAGGRDNEQFF
>NA|TRBV20-1|TRBJ2-1|NA
TGCAGTGCCAAATACCGGGACTTTAGCCACAATGAGCAGTTCTTC
CSAKYRDFSHNEQFF
>NA|TRBV29-1|TRBJ1-2|many
TGCAGCGTGGGGGGGGACGTGGATGGCTACACCTTC
CSVGGDVDGYTF
>NA|TRBV7-6|TRBJ2-2|many
TGTGCCAGCAGCTTCTCCCGGGGGGCCTTATCCGGGGAGCTGTTTTTT
CASSFSRGALSGELFF
>NA|TRBV20-1|TRBJ2-3|few
TGCAGTGCTGGAGTCAGACCCTCCACAGATACGCAGTATTTT
CSAGVRPSTDTQYF
>TRBD1|TRBV12-3/TRBV12-4|TRBJ1-1|few
TGTGCCAGCAGTTCGGGACAGGGGGGTTCTGAAGCTTTCTTT
CASSSGQGGSEAFF
>TRBD2|TRBV12-3/TRBV12-4|TRBJ2-3|NA
TGTGCCAGCAGACTAGCGGGGGAACCCACAGATACGCAGTATTTT
CASRLAGEPTDTQYF
>TRBD1|TRBV5-6|TRBJ1-5|NA
TGTGCCAGCAGCTTGCGGACAGGGGGAATTGCGGGCAATCAGCCCCAGCATTTT
CASSLRTGGIAGNQPQHF
>NA|TRBV7-2|TRBJ2-2|NA
TGTGCCAGCAGCTTAGGGAACGGGGGTTACACCGGGGAGCTGTTTTTT
CASSLGNGGYTGELFF
>TRBD1|TRBV12-3/TRBV12-4|TRBJ1-5|NA
TGTGCCAGCAGTCCACAGGGGGCAGGAGACAATCAGCCCCAGCATTTT
CASSPQGAGDNQPQHF
>TRBD1|TRBV24-1|TRBJ2-7|NA
TGTGCCACCAGTGACCCCGACAGGGGCTACGAGCAGTACTTC
CATSDPDRGYEQYF
>NA|TRBV6-1|TRBJ2-5|NA
TGTGCCAGCAGTCCTACTTTTAGCGGACAAGAGACCCAGTACTTC
CASSPTFSGQETQYF